This TCR beta chain was documented in a study of shared clonotypes between healthy human individuals. Study observations and caveats: The genetic and exposure-history diversity represented was limited by few donors.

Trimming removed 4 bases from V and 7 bases from J, with 14 bases in between. Germline values: CDR1 SGHDN, CDR2 FVKESK. The CDR3 is 14 residues long. Produced via immunoSEQ multiplex PCR; TCRdb's table is partial and in-frame only. The repertoire consists of under 2.5 million clones, with less than 95% occurring once and the leading ten covering 0.3% to 0.45%. This clone is a singleton in its sample. The antigen remains unidentified. The rearrangement links TRBV14 to TRBJ2-1; possible D gene TRBD2, 6 bases. The sequence derives from a man aged 18 to 30 in good health. Some clones in this sample may be carry-over from other donors' samples. The sample comprised naive CD4+ T cells from PBMCs. Stated subset: CD45RA+ positively selected. CDR3: CASSLNLLANEQFF. The CDR3 bases are TGTGCCAGCAGCCTCAACCTTCTAGCGAATGAGCAGTTCTTC.